Sequencing of this T cell receptor (beta chain) was carried out in a study of OX40 agonist ivuxolimab in advanced cancers. Across the study: The diagnoses of dose-escalation patients were hepatocellular carcinoma, melanoma, renal cell or head and neck cancer. Checkpoint inhibitors had been given previously to approximately 41% of patients. Males comprised about 84% of the group, whose mean age was about 61 years (range 23 to 79).

Enrollment shut out patients with autoimmune disease history or systemic immunosuppression. Germline V gene data show CDR1 as LNHDA and CDR2 as SQIVND (reference sequence). The CDR3 loop spans 13 amino acids. V was pared by 8 bases and J by 2 bases, with 12 bases between. This table comes from immunoSEQ multiplex PCR, and its TCRdb copy is limited to in-frame clones, with some not included. The sample has roughly 41,000 clones, about 88% seen once. The source material was CD4+ or CD8+ T cells sorted from blood, sampled in a trial of the OX40 agonist ivuxolimab. The TCR originated in an adult with an advanced solid tumor such as melanoma, head and neck, liver or kidney cancer. V and J are TRBV19 and TRBJ1-1, with D uncertain. The CDR3 nucleotides read TGTGCCAGTTCTTCCGCATTAAACACTGAAGCTTTCTTT. Its translation: CASSSALNTEAFF.